One sample yielded the 10 T cell receptor beta chains listed below, sequenced in a study of Ad26.COV2.S vaccination and SARS-CoV-2 variants. Data came from immunoSEQ multiplex PCR; TCRdb stores just in-frame clones and leaves some out. The data contain about 500,000 clones, approximately 90% of them singletons. Treatment in this sample: about 20 received Ad26.COV2.S at low or high dose, single or two shots; 5 received placebo; per-sample allocation not given. Repertoires come from day 63 after the first vaccine or placebo injection. The source material was peripheral blood, sampled in a trial of Ad26.COV2.S vaccine versus placebo. Source of these receptors: a person aged 18 to 65 who received the Ad26.COV2.S COVID-19 vaccine or a placebo.

The chain carries TRBV4-1 and TRBJ2-7; D perhaps matches TRBD2 (6 bases). The V end lost 2 bases, the J end lost 0 bases, and 14 bases lay between the germline ends. The length of the CDR3 is 16 residues. Germline CDR1 MGHRA, CDR2 YSYEKL. CDR3 in DNA: TGCGCCAGCAGCCAAACCGGCGGGATCAACTCCTACGAGCAGTACTTC. This codes for CASSQTGGINSYEQYF.

The chain employs TRBV27 and TRBJ1-6; the D is unclear. CDR3 length: 16 residues. V lost 3 bases to trimming and J lost 8 bases, with 17 bases between them. Germline assignment: CDR1 MNHEY and CDR2 SMNVEV (reference sequence). CDR3 loop: CASSFLPGPIYSPLHF. The CDR3 region has the DNA TGTGCCAGCAGTTTCTTACCCGGACCTATATATTCACCCCTCCACTTT.

V is TRBV19 and J is TRBJ2-3; D is uncertain. Germline V gene sequence: CDR1 LNHDA, CDR2 SQIVND (reference sequence). V lost 3 bases and J lost 0, with 10 bases in between. The CDR3 contains 15 residues. The CDR3 nucleotides read TGTGCCAGTAGTATCCCAACGGCTAGCACAGATACGCAGTATTTT. Protein sequence: CASSIPTASTDTQYF.

The chain employs TRBV14 and TRBJ2-7; TRBD2 aligns across 7 bases. The CDR3 is made up of 12 amino acids. The germline V gene has CDR1 SGHDN and CDR2 FVKESK. J lost 9 bases, V lost 1 base, and 3 bases had no gene match. The CDR3 DNA is TGTGCCAGCAGCCAAGCGGGGGGTTGGCAGTACTTC. Its translation is CASSQAGGWQYF.

The chain links TRBV18 to TRBJ2-5, with TRBD2 identical over 9 bases. Trimming at V came to 2 bases and at J to 0 bases, leaving 4 bases not matched to a gene. The CDR3 contains 16 residues. Germline CDR1 reads KGHSH; CDR2 reads LQKENI. DNA for the CDR3: TGTGCCAGCTCACCAAGTCTAGCGGGGTACCAAGAGACCCAGTACTTC. Residues: CASSPSLAGYQETQYF.

This sequence joins TRBV19 and TRBJ1-5; the D gene is possibly TRBD1 (5 bases). CDR3 length equals 15 residues. Germline CDR1 LNHDA, CDR2 SQIVND (reference sequence). V lost 6 bases, J lost 1 base, and 13 bases lay in between. CDR3 bases: TGTGCCAGTAGCCCAGGGACGGCAAGCAATCAGCCCCAGCATTTT. Its protein is CASSPGTASNQPQHF. The entire variable domain, with the rest obtained from reference TRBV19 and TRBJ1-5, is as follows: DGGITQSPKYLFRKEGQNVTLSCEQNLNHDAMYWYRQDPGQGLRLIYYSQIVNDFQKGDIAEGYSVSREKKESFPLTVTSAQKNPTAFYLCASSPGTASNQPQHFGDGTRLSIL.

The rearrangement joins TRBV5-1 to TRBJ2-7; 9 nucleotides line up with TRBD1. This CDR3 contains 14 residues. The germline V gene has CDR1 SGHRS and CDR2 YFSETQ. Trimming at V came to 5 bases and at J to 3 bases, leaving 6 bases not matched to a gene. CDR3 sequence reads: CASRPDRGIYEQYF. The CDR3 nucleotides read TGCGCCAGCAGACCGGACAGGGGCATCTACGAGCAGTACTTC.

This clone was detected only a few times. This chain joins TRBV10-3 and TRBJ1-2; D is possibly TRBD1 (5 bases). This CDR3 has 11 amino acids. The V end was cut by 6 bases, the J end by 9 bases, with 11 bases between. Germline V lookup: CDR1 ENHRY, CDR2 SYGVKD. In nucleotides, the CDR3 is TGTGCCATCAGGACAGATTCTAGCTACACCTTC. This gives the protein CAIRTDSSYTF.

V gene TRBV6-2 or TRBV6-3 combines with J gene TRBJ2-5, with 7 bases aligning to TRBD1. The junction had 4 bases not matched to a gene; V was cut back by 1 base and J by 5 bases. Germline V lookup: CDR1 MNHEY, CDR2 SVGEGT. The CDR3 has 14 amino acids. The CDR3 bases are TGTGCCAGCAGTTACTACACAGGGGCGGAGACCCAGTACTTC. Protein sequence: CASSYYTGAETQYF.

The chain uses TRBV5-5 and TRBJ1-2; possibly TRBD1 for D (5 bases). Per germline, CDR1 SGHKS and CDR2 YYEKEE (reference sequence). The CDR3 loop spans 12 amino acids. The V end was cut by 3 bases, the J end by 9 bases, with 12 bases between. The CDR3 is CASSSGRTSYTF. DNA for the CDR3: TGTGCCAGCAGCTCAGGGCGTACTAGCTACACCTTC.